The 2 T cell receptor beta chains below all came from one sample that was sequenced in a study of shared T cell receptors in the human thymus. TCRdb's table, derived via immunoSEQ multiplex PCR, lists solely in-frame clones and lacks some. This sample carries around 730,000 clones, 70% to 90% of them seen once, and the ten largest clones take over 0.008%. These data were likewise used in another study, on human thymus T cells.

The specimen was thymocytes. The source is a girl under two years old with a congenital heart defect.

This clone was picked up a small number of times. The chain is built from TRBV5-6 and TRBJ1-1; D uncertain. V lost 1 base to trimming and J lost 8 bases, with 15 bases between them. The CDR3 is made up of 14 amino acids. The germline gives CDR1 SGHDT, CDR2 YYEEEE. The CDR3 here is CASSLFRGRPEAFF. CDR3 DNA sequence: TGTGCCAGCAGCTTGTTCCGGGGTCGTCCCGAAGCTTTCTTT.

The rearrangement links TRBV14 to TRBJ1-2; D may be TRBD1 (5 bases). The CDR3 consists of 16 residues. Germline values: CDR1 SGHDN, CDR2 FVKESK. With 4 bases removed from V and 7 bases from J, the gap between germline ends came to 22 bases. The chain's CDR3 is CASSPTNTATGGGYTF. The CDR3 DNA sequence: TGTGCCAGCAGCCCGACTAATACAGCCACCGGGGGTGGCTACACCTTC.